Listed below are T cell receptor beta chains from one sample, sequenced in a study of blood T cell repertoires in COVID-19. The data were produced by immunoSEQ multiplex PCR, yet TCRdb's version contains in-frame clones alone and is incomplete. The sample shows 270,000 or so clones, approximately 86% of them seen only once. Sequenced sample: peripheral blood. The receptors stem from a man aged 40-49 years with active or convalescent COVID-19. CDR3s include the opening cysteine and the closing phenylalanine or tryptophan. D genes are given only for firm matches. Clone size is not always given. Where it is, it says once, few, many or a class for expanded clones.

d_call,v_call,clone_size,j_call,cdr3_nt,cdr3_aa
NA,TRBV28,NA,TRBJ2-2,TGTGCCAGCAGCGCCAGCGGACTCACCAAGAACACCGGGGAGCTGTTTTTT,CASSASGLTKNTGELFF
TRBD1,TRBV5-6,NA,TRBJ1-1,TGTGCCAGCAGCCTCGGACAGGGGGCTGAAGCTTTCTTT,CASSLGQGAEAFF
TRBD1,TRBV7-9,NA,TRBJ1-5,TGTGCCAGCAGCTTAGTTCAGGGACAGGCAAGTTATCAGCCCCAGCATTTT,CASSLVQGQASYQPQHF
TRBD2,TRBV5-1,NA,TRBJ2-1,TGCGCCAGCAGCCACGGGACTAGCGGGTCCAATGAGCAGTTCTTC,CASSHGTSGSNEQFF
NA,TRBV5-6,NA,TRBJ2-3,TGTGCCAGCAGCTTGAGGCAGGGGACAGATACGCAGTATTTT,CASSLRQGTDTQYF
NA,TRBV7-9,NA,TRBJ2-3,TGTGCCAGCAGCCCTCAGGGGACACCGCAGTATTTT,CASSPQGTPQYF
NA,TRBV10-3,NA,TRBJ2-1,TGTGCCATCAGTGTAACAGTCTCACGGATGTTCTTC,CAISVTVSRMFF
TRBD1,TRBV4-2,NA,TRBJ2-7,TGTGCCAGCAGCGGCCGGGACAGCCCCTACGAGCAGTACTTC,CASSGRDSPYEQYF
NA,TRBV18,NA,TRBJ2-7,TGTGCCAGCTCACCAGCGGCAGATTCCTACGAGCAGTACTTC,CASSPAADSYEQYF
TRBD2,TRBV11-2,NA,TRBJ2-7,TGTGCCAGCAGCTACCTAGCGGCCTACGAGCAGTACTTC,CASSYLAAYEQYF
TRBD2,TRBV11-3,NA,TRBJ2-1,TGTGCCAGCAGTTCCGGACTAGGAGAGGAGTTCTTC,CASSSGLGEEFF
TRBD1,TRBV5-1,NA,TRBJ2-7,TGCGCCAGCAGCTGGGGGACAGGGGGCGGCGAGCAGTACTTC,CASSWGTGGGEQYF
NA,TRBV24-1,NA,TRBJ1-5,TGTGCCACCAGTGACCCTCAGGGTGGCAATCAGCCCCAGCATTTT,CATSDPQGGNQPQHF
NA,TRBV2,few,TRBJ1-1,TGTGCCCGAATGACAGGCTCGAACACTGAAGCTTTCTTT,CARMTGSNTEAFF
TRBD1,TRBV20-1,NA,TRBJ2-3,TGCAGTGCTAGCTTGGGGACAGAGCAGTATTTT,CSASLGTEQYF
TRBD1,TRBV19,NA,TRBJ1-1,TGTGCCAGTTATAGGGGGCCCAACACTGAAGCTTTCTTT,CASYRGPNTEAFF
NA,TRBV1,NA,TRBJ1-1,TGCACCAGCAGAGAGGACAGTTGGAACACTGAAGCTTTCTTT,CTSREDSWNTEAFF
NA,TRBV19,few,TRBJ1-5,TGTGCCAGTAAGCGAAGCGGTCAGCCCCAGCATTTT,CASKRSGQPQHF
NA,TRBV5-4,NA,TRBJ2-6,TGTGCCAGCAGCTTGTTACAGGAAACTGGGGCCAACGTCCTGACTTTC,CASSLLQETGANVLTF
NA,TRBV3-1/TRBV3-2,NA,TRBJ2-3,TGTGCCAGCAGCCCAGGAGGGAGAACGTTGGGTACGCAGTATTTT,CASSPGGRTLGTQYF
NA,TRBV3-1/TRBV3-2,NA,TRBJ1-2,TGTGCCAGCAGCCAAGATAGGGGTGACGGCTACACCTTC,CASSQDRGDGYTF
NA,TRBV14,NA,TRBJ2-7,TGTGCCAGCAGCCAAGTTTGGGGAGCCTCCTCCTACGAGCAGTACTTC,CASSQVWGASSYEQYF
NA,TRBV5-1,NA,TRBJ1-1,TGCGCCAGCAGCGCCGTGACAGCGAACACTGAAGCTTTCTTT,CASSAVTANTEAFF
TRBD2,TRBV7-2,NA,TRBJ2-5,TGTGCCAGCAGCCCCCGGGGTGGAAGCGGGGGGGAGACCCAGTACTTC,CASSPRGGSGGETQYF
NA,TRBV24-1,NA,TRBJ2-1,TGTGCCACCCGGGGGGCTAGCGGTAACAATGAGCAGTTCTTC,CATRGASGNNEQFF
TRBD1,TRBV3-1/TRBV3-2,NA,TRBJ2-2,TGTGCCAGCAGCCACGCGGGACAGGGGTCCGGGGAGCTGTTTTTT,CASSHAGQGSGELFF
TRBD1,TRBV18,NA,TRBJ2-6,TGTGCCAGCTCACCCGTCCCGGGACAGCAATCTGGGGCCAACGTCCTGACTTTC,CASSPVPGQQSGANVLTF
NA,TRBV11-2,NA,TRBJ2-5,TGTGCCAGCAGCAAAGGGGAGGCCCAGTACTTC,CASSKGEAQYF
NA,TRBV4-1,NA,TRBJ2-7,TGCGCCAGCAGCCAAGAACGAGTTTACGAGCAGTACTTC,CASSQERVYEQYF
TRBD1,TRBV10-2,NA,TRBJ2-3,TGCGCCAGCAGCCGGGACAGAGGCACAGATACGCAGTATTTT,CASSRDRGTDTQYF
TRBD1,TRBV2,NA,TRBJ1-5,TGTGCCAGCAGGGGACAGACAAGCAATCAGCCCCAGCATTTT,CASRGQTSNQPQHF
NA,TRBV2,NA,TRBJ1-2,TGTGCCAGCAGTGGAGGTGGAGGGAGAAGTTATGGCTACACCTTC,CASSGGGGRSYGYTF
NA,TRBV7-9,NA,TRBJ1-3,TGTGCCAGCAGCCCACTGGGCATCTCTGGAAACACCATATATTTT,CASSPLGISGNTIYF
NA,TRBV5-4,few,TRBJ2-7,TGTGCCAGCAGCGCATCAGGGGCCGAGCAGTACTTC,CASSASGAEQYF
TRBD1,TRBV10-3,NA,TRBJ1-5,TGTGCCATCAGTGAGAGGACAGGGGGCTTTCAGCCCCAGCATTTT,CAISERTGGFQPQHF
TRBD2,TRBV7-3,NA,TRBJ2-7,TGTGCCAGCAGCTTAGATGCGGGAGCACCCGTCGAGCAGTACTTC,CASSLDAGAPVEQYF
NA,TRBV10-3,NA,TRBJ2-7,TGTGCCACCCTTGGAGGCTCCTACGAGCAGTACTTC,CATLGGSYEQYF
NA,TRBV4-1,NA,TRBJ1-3,TGCGCCAGCAGCCAAGTAACAGGCGCCAGTGGAAACACCATATATTTT,CASSQVTGASGNTIYF
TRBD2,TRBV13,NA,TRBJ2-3,TGTGCCAGCAGCCCCCAGCGGGGAGGAGGTACGCAGTATTTT,CASSPQRGGGTQYF
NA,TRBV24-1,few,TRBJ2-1,TGTGCCACCAGTGATAGTGACCGTACTAACAATGAGCAGTTCTTC,CATSDSDRTNNEQFF
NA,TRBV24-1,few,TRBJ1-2,TGTGCCACCAGTGATTACGGGTACGGCTACACCTTC,CATSDYGYGYTF
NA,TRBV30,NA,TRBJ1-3,TGTGCCTGGGCCTTCGGAAACACCATATATTTT,CAWAFGNTIYF
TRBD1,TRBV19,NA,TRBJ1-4,TGTGCCACGCGACAGGGCCCTGGGGAAAAACTGTTTTTT,CATRQGPGEKLFF
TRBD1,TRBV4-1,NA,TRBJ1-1,TGCGCCAGCAGCCAAGGAACCTCAGGGGGCTTCACTGAAGCTTTCTTT,CASSQGTSGGFTEAFF
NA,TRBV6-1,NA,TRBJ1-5,TGTGCCAGCAGTGAGGGTCCAGGGCAGCCCCAGCATTTT,CASSEGPGQPQHF
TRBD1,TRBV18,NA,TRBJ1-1,TGTGCCAGCTCCCGACAGGGCGCTGAAGCTTTCTTT,CASSRQGAEAFF